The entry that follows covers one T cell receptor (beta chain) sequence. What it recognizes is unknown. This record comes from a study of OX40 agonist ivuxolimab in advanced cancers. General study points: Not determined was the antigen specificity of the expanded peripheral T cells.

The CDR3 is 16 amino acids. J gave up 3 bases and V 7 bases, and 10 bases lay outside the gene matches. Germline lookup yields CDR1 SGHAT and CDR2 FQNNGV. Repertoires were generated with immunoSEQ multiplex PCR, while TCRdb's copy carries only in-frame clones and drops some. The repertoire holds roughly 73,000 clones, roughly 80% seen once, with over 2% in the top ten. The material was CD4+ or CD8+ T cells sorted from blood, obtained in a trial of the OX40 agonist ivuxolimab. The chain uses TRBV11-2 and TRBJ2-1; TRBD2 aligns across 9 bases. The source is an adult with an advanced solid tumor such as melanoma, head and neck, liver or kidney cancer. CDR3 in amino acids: CASTVWAGGLYNEQFF. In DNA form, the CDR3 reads TGTGCCAGCACCGTGTGGGCGGGGGGGCTCTACAATGAGCAGTTCTTC.